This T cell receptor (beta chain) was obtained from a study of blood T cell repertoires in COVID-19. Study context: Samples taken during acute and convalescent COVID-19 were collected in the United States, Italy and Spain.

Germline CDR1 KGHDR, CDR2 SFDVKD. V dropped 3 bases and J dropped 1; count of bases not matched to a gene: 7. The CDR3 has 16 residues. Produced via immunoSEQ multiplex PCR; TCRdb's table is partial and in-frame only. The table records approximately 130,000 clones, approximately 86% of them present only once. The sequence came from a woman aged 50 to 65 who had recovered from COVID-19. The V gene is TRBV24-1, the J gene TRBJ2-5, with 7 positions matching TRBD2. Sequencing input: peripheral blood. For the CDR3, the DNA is TGTGCCACCAGTGATGTCTCCGGGGGGAGCCAAGAGACCCAGTACTTC. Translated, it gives CATSDVSGGSQETQYF.